This T cell receptor beta chain was captured by sequencing in a study of blood T cell repertoires in COVID-19. The germline gives CDR1 LGHNA, CDR2 YSLEER. The V gene end was trimmed by 4 bases and the J gene end by 6 bases; junction bases not matched to a gene: 6. There are 15 residues in the CDR3. Some clones are missing from TCRdb's copy, which holds only in-frame ones; the method was immunoSEQ multiplex PCR. The table has 140,000 to 150,000 clones, 81% seen once. Sequencing was done on a sample of peripheral blood. The sequence came from a human donor in a cohort sampled during active COVID-19. The chain links TRBV4-3 to TRBJ2-5, with TRBD1 matching over 12 bases. Here the CDR3 reads CASSLGQGALKTQYF. CDR3 DNA sequence: TGCGCCAGCAGCCTGGGACAGGGGGCGTTGAAGACCCAGTACTTC.